This T cell receptor beta chain was found in a study of cytomegalovirus exposure and HLA in healthy donors. Study as a whole: There were some 120 million unique TCR beta sequences, drawn from about 179 million T cells, in an earlier analysis.

Notes on this clone: Its antigen is currently unknown.

Findings and limits, study-wide: The authors later found HLA-associated TCR beta chains more clonally expanded than equally common others.

The study ran its PCR with 60 Vbeta and 13 Jbeta primers. Clones were read by immunoSEQ multiplex PCR, and TCRdb kept only the in-frame ones, dropping some. The table has under 250,000 clones, about 79% seen once. Trimming removed 2 bases at V and 9 bases at J, with 14 bases between. The length of the CDR3 is 14 residues. Germline V gene sequence: CDR1 MNHEY, CDR2 SVGAGI. Sequenced sample: PBMCs. The rearrangement uses TRBV6-5 and TRBJ2-1, with a tentative D call TRBD2 (5 bases). The clonotype was recovered from a male donor in good health and CMV-seronegative. The CDR3 DNA is TGTGCCAGCAGTTACGGTCGGGGTCCAAGTGAGCAGTTCTTC. This encodes CASSYGRGPSEQFF.